This T cell receptor (beta chain) was retrieved from a study of blood T cell repertoires in COVID-19. Study-level information: Acute-phase and convalescent COVID-19 samples originated in the United States, Italy and Spain.

Germline trimming cut 6 bases from V and 3 bases from J; bases unmatched to any gene: 3. Germline V gives CDR1 MNHEY, CDR2 SVGEGT. The length of the CDR3 is 13 residues. Produced via immunoSEQ multiplex PCR; TCRdb's table is partial and in-frame only. The data show under 60,000 clones, with around 90% seen just once and roughly 12% held by the top ten. J is TRBJ1-2 and V is TRBV6-2 or TRBV6-3; 8 bases match TRBD1. This TCR was recovered from a human donor with active COVID-19. The donor label of this sample is uncertain. The sequenced sample consisted of peripheral blood. This chain's CDR3 is CASSDRGYYGYTF. CDR3 coding DNA: TGTGCCAGCAGCGACAGGGGTTACTATGGCTACACCTTC.